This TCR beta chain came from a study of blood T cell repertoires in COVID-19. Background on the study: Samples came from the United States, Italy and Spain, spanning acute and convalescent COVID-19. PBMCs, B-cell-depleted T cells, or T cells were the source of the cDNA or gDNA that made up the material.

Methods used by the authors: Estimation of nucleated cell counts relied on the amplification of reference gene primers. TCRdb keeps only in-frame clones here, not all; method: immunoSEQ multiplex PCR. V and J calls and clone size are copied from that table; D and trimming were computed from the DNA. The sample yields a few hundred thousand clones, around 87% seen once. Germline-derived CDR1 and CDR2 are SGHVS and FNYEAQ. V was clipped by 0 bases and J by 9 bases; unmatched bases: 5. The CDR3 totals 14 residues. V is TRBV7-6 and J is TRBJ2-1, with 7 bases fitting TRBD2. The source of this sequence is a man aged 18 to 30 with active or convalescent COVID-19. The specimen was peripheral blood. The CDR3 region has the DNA TGTGCCAGCAGCTTAGCGGGAGGGCTAGGTGAGCAGTTCTTC. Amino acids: CASSLAGGLGEQFF.